Each of the 25 T cell receptor beta chains below was sequenced from the same sample in a study of blood T cells in healthy people across ages. The use of a sample-barcoded 5' primer and a J-beta primer mix characterized a second PCR of about 7 to 12 cycles. TCRdb fed the 5' RACE reads into MiXCR, producing one record per CDR3 protein. In the table there are some 860,000 distinct CDR3 sequences, roughly 56% of which are singletons. The sample taken for sequencing was blood. The origin of the receptors is a man aged 35-49 years in good health.

This clonotype was observed a handful of times. J is TRBJ2-1 and V is TRBV9, with 13 positions matching TRBD2. The germline gives CDR1 SGDLS, CDR2 YYNGEE. Trimming cost V 3 bases and J 4 bases; bases outside gene matches: 7. CDR3 length: 17 amino acids. The DNA for the CDR3 is TGTGCCAGCAGCGGTACTAGCGGGAGGGCCCATTACAATGAGCAGTTCTTC. Amino acid sequence: CASSGTSGRAHYNEQFF.

V gene TRBV3-1 combines with J gene TRBJ1-2, with a weak D call TRBD1 (6 bases). The CDR3 is made up of 16 amino acids. Germline values: CDR1 LGHDT, CDR2 YNNKEL (reference sequence). V dropped 1 base and J dropped 2 bases, with 14 bases sitting between them. CDR3 sequence: CASSQVQGLRNYGYTF. CDR3 coding DNA: TGTGCCAGCAGCCAAGTCCAGGGGCTACGGAACTATGGCTACACCTTC.

This clonotype was seen only a few times. This chain joins TRBV6-5 and TRBJ1-2, with TRBD1 identical over 7 bases. The CDR3 totals 13 residues. Looked up from germline, CDR1 is MNHEY and CDR2 is SVGAGI. The V gene end was trimmed by 7 bases and the J gene end by 6 bases; junction bases not matched to a gene: 8. This chain's CDR3 is CASTQGGRDGYTF. The DNA for the CDR3 is TGTGCCAGCACTCAAGGGGGCAGGGATGGCTACACCTTC.

There are a few counts of this clonotype. The chain carries TRBV15 and TRBJ2-5; 8 nucleotides align to TRBD1. The CDR3 extends over 14 amino acids. Germline CDR1 is LNHNV and CDR2 is YYDKDF (reference sequence). V shed 5 bases, J shed 4 bases, and the junction held 6 bases outside the gene matches. The CDR3, as DNA: TGTGCCACCAGCGGACAGGGACAAGGAGAGACCCAGTACTTC. This gives the protein CATSGQGQGETQYF.

This clonotype was found a few times. The V and J genes are TRBV20-1 and TRBJ1-6; maybe TRBD1 (5 bases). Germline lookup yields CDR1 DFQATT and CDR2 SNEGSKA (reference sequence). The V gene lost 0 bases and the J gene lost 0 bases, with 9 bases spanning the gap. There are 16 residues in the CDR3. The CDR3, as DNA: TGCAGTGCTAGAGACCGGGGGAGCTCCTATAATTCACCCCTCCACTTT. It specifies CSARDRGSSYNSPLHF.

The CDR3 sequence: CASSLASAGNKNEQFF. DNA of the CDR3: TGCGCCAGCAGCTTGGCTTCGGCAGGTAACAAAAATGAGCAGTTCTTC. The gene calls are TRBV5-1 and TRBJ2-1, with D hard to call. This CDR3 has 16 amino acids. The V and J ends lost 0 bases and 7 bases respectively, with 17 bases between them. The germline gives CDR1 SGHRS, CDR2 YFSETQ.

This clonotype has just a few counts. V gene TRBV7-2 combines with J gene TRBJ2-5; D uncertain. V lost 4 bases, J lost 5 bases, and 8 bases lay in between. Looked up from germline, CDR1 is SGHTA and CDR2 is FQGNSA. CDR3 length equals 12 residues. CDR3 bases: TGTGCCAGCAGCTCAGCCCTGGAGACCCAGTACTTC. Translated, it gives CASSSALETQYF. Using reference TRBV7-2 and TRBJ2-5 for the parts outside the CDR3, the full variable domain is GAGVSQSPSNKVTEKGKDVELRCDPISGHTALYWYRQSLGQGLEFLIYFQGNSAPDKSGLPSDRFSAERTGGSVSTLTIQRTQQEDSAVYLCASSSALETQYFGPGTRLLVL.

This chain connects TRBV12-5 to TRBJ2-1; D is perhaps TRBD2 (5 bases). Trimming took off 3 bases at V and 7 bases at J, with 16 bases between the two ends. This CDR3 comprises 15 residues. Germline values: CDR1 LGHNT, CDR2 FRNRAP. CDR3 bases: TGTGCTAGTGGTTTATCCCGCGACCGGGGTAATGAGCAGTTCTTC. This encodes CASGLSRDRGNEQFF.

In DNA, the CDR3 is TGTGCCAGCAGCTTACTAGCGGGACTCTTCTCCCCGCGGAATGAGCAGTTCTTC. Translated, it gives CASSLLAGLFSPRNEQFF. This chain connects TRBV7-2 to TRBJ2-1; 9 positions agree with TRBD2. This CDR3 spans 18 amino acids. Germline V gene data show CDR1 as SGHTA and CDR2 as FQGNSA. V was clipped by 2 bases and J by 7 bases; unmatched bases: 15.

The gene calls are TRBV3-1 and TRBJ1-5; possible D gene TRBD1, 6 bases. CDR3 length equals 15 residues. CDR1 is LGHDT and CDR2 is YNNKEL in the germline V gene (reference sequence). V dropped 1 base and J dropped 8 bases, with 15 bases sitting between them. The CDR3 loop reads CASSQGGRGRKPQHF. CDR3 sequence (DNA): TGTGCCAGCAGCCAAGGCGGACGGGGGCGTAAGCCCCAGCATTTT.

Comment on this clonotype: Relative to the germline gene, one junction end is altered; a read error may explain this. The gene calls are TRBV7-2 and TRBJ1-5; D is perhaps TRBD1 (6 bases). CDR1 and CDR2 (germline): SGHTA, FQGNSA. The CDR3 runs 14 residues. The CDR3 DNA is TGTGTCAGCAGCTCCGGACAGAGCAATCAGCCCCAGCATTTT. It yields the protein CVSSSGQSNQPQHF.

The rearrangement links TRBV10-3 to TRBJ2-1; TRBD1 agrees at 9 bases. V gave up 8 bases and J gave up 8 bases; unmatched junction bases: 10. In germline, CDR1 is ENHRY, CDR2 SYGVKD. This CDR3 comprises 14 residues. CDR3 nucleotides: TGTGCCATCCGAGGGGACAGGGAGTCCCATGAGCAGTTCTTC. Residues: CAIRGDRESHEQFF.

This chain connects TRBV6-1 to TRBJ2-1, with 9 positions matching TRBD2. The CDR3 is 15 amino acids. Germline trimming cut 3 bases from V and 8 bases from J; bases unmatched to any gene: 8. Per the germline V gene, CDR1 is MNHNS and CDR2 is SASEGT. The CDR3 DNA sequence: TGTGCCAGCAGTGACCTAGCGGGACCTGGCGATGAGCAGTTCTTC. The encoded protein is CASSDLAGPGDEQFF.

This clonotype was observed at least ten times. J is TRBJ1-2 and V is TRBV6-2 or TRBV6-3, with D perhaps TRBD1 (5 bases). Trimming shortened V by 0 bases and J by 2 bases, and 22 bases separated the two germline ends. The germline CDR1 and CDR2 sequences are MNHEY and SVGEGT. The CDR3 contains 19 residues. The CDR3 loop is CASSYSQGRWGQENYGYTF. The CDR3 nucleotides are TGTGCCAGCAGTTACTCGCAGGGACGGTGGGGCCAGGAGAACTATGGCTACACCTTC.

This chain connects TRBV29-1 to TRBJ2-5; D might be TRBD2 (5 bases). Looked up from germline, CDR1 is SQVTM and CDR2 is ANQGSEA. Trimming took off 4 bases at V and 0 bases at J, with 12 bases between the two ends. This CDR3 is 14 amino acids long. In nucleotides, the CDR3 is TGCAGCGTTGGGCAGAGGGAGTACCAAGAGACCCAGTACTTC. Translating gives CSVGQREYQETQYF. The entire variable domain, with the rest obtained from reference TRBV29-1 and TRBJ2-5, is as follows: SAVISQKPSRDICQRGTSLTIQCQVDSQVTMMFWYRQQPGQSLTLIATANQGSEATYESGFVIDKFPISRPNLTFSTLTVSNMSPEDSSIYLCSVGQREYQETQYFGPGTRLLVL.

The rearrangement joins TRBV14 to TRBJ2-3; D ambiguous. Germline loops: CDR1 SGHDN, CDR2 FVKESK. The CDR3 extends over 14 amino acids. V shed 2 bases and J shed 2 bases, with 8 bases lying between them. CDR3 in DNA: TGTGCCAGCAGCCAAATCTCATCCACAGATACGCAGTATTTT. Translated: CASSQISSTDTQYF.

The CDR3 nucleotides read TGTGCCAGCAGCTTGGTTGACAGGCGGGGCCGCAATGAGCAGTTCTTC. This gives the protein CASSLVDRRGRNEQFF. V gene TRBV5-6 combines with J gene TRBJ2-1, with D perhaps given as TRBD1 or TRBD2 (6 bases each). This CDR3 is built from 16 residues. V was pared by 0 bases and J by 6 bases, with 16 bases between. Germline CDR1 SGHDT, CDR2 YYEEEE. Complete variable domain (other parts from reference TRBV5-6 and TRBJ2-1): DAGVTQSPTHLIKTRGQQVTLRCSPKSGHDTVSWYQQALGQGPQFIFQYYEEEERQRGNFPDRFSGHQFPNYSSELNVNALLLGDSALYLCASSLVDRRGRNEQFFGPGTRLTVL.

V gene TRBV6-2 or TRBV6-3 combines with J gene TRBJ2-7; D possibly matches TRBD1 or TRBD2 (7 bases each). V was pared by 6 bases and J by 7 bases, with 25 bases between. Germline loops: CDR1 MNHEY, CDR2 SVGEGT. The CDR3 length is 16 residues. For the CDR3, the DNA is TGTGCCAGCAGCAGACCAGGGGGGGGAGTTTGGAATGAGCAGTACTTC. Its protein is CASSRPGGGVWNEQYF.

V gene TRBV5-1 combines with J gene TRBJ2-7; D ambiguous. The end of the DNA fits TRBJ2-4 better, so the J call may be wrong. Germline-derived CDR1 and CDR2 are SGHRS and YFSETQ. This CDR3 is built from 14 residues. The DNA for the CDR3 is TGCGCCAGCAGCTTGGGGGTCGACGGAAACATTCAGTACTTC. Protein sequence: CASSLGVDGNIQYF.

In this sample, this clonotype turned up a few times. CDR3 residues: CASTTDRGVSPLHF. The DNA of the CDR3 is TGTGCCAGCACTACCGACAGGGGAGTGTCACCCCTCCACTTT. V usage is TRBV2 and J usage is TRBJ1-6; 8 nucleotides line up with TRBD1. V was clipped by 7 bases and J by 10 bases; unmatched bases: 9. Germline CDR1 is SNHLY and CDR2 is FYNNEI. The CDR3 extends over 14 amino acids.

This clonotype has just one count. The chain employs TRBV29-1 and TRBJ2-7; the D gene is possibly TRBD1 (5 bases). This CDR3 is built from 13 residues. V was shortened by 3 bases and J by 3 bases, with 12 bases between the two germline ends. Germline assignment: CDR1 SQVTM and CDR2 ANQGSEA. The CDR3 sequence is CSVDGQGLYEQYF. CDR3 sequence (DNA): TGCAGCGTTGATGGGCAGGGCCTCTACGAGCAGTACTTC.

V gene TRBV7-6 combines with J gene TRBJ1-1; D might be TRBD1 (6 bases). This CDR3 has 14 amino acids. Germline lookup yields CDR1 SGHVS and CDR2 FNYEAQ. The germline V and J ends were trimmed by 5 bases and 1 base, with 11 bases remaining between them. In nucleotides, the CDR3 is TGTGCCAGCAGCCCGGGACACGCGAACACTGAAGCTTTCTTT. It encodes CASSPGHANTEAFF.

The rearrangement links TRBV6-1 to TRBJ2-7; 10 nucleotides line up with TRBD1. Germline-derived CDR1 and CDR2 are MNHNS and SASEGT. The CDR3 is made up of 15 amino acids. J lost 3 bases, V lost 6 bases, and 8 bases had no gene match. The CDR3: CASSLSGQGDYEQYF. The CDR3 nucleotides are TGTGCCAGCAGCCTCTCCGGACAGGGGGACTACGAGCAGTACTTC.

In its sample, this clonotype was seen a few times. V is TRBV4-3 and J is TRBJ2-7; D remains ambiguous. V lost 0 bases and J 0 bases, leaving 15 bases between the germline ends. CDR1 LGHNA and CDR2 YSLEER come from the germline V gene. CDR3 length: 17 residues. This chain's CDR3 is CASSQELRHVLSYEQYF. CDR3 DNA sequence: TGCGCCAGCAGCCAAGAACTTAGGCACGTGCTCTCCTACGAGCAGTACTTC.

The chain is built from TRBV20-1 and TRBJ2-7; 11 bases line up with TRBD2. The germline gives CDR1 DFQATT, CDR2 SNEGSKA (reference sequence). This CDR3 region has 15 residues. With V trimmed by 0 bases and J by 0 bases, 1 base remained unmatched. This chain's CDR3 is CSARDGLAGSYEQYF. The CDR3 DNA sequence: TGCAGTGCTAGAGACGGACTAGCGGGCTCCTACGAGCAGTACTTC.